The entry that follows covers one T cell receptor beta chain sequence. This record comes from a study of T cell changes during pregnancy in multiple sclerosis. Germline CDR1 reads SGDLS; CDR2 reads YYNGEE. The V segment lost 3 bases and the J segment 7 bases; nucleotides outside the gene matches: 4. The CDR3 covers 13 residues. Assay: immunoSEQ multiplex PCR; the TCRdb copy retains only in-frame clones and omits some. The repertoire consists of tens of thousands of clones, with 75% to 95% occurring once and the leading ten covering about 3.1%. The specimen was CD8+ T cells from peripheral blood mononuclear cells, collected in the second trimester of pregnancy. The origin of this receptor is a female donor with multiple sclerosis, enrolled in a pregnancy study. V and J are TRBV9 and TRBJ2-1, with 7 bases fitting TRBD1. CDR3 sequence: CASSGYRGNEQFF. The CDR3 DNA reads TGTGCCAGCAGCGGATACAGGGGAAATGAGCAGTTCTTC.